Below are 5 T cell receptor beta chains sequenced from a single sample in a study of cytomegalovirus exposure and HLA in healthy donors. Generated by immunoSEQ multiplex PCR, the TCRdb table keeps only in-frame clones and is missing some. The table includes some 68,000 clones, about 94% detected once. The sequencing sample was made of PBMCs. Source of these receptors: a man aged 18 to 30 in good health and CMV-seropositive.

The chain has TRBV7-7 and TRBJ2-5; 9 nucleotides line up with TRBD2. The germline CDR1 and CDR2 sequences are SSHAT and FNYEAQ (reference sequence). The CDR3 is 17 amino acids. Trimming removed 1 base from V and 5 bases from J; junction bases left unmatched: 11. The CDR3: CASSLGAAGGPGETQYF. The CDR3 region has the DNA TGTGCCAGCAGCTTAGGAGCGGCGGGGGGGCCGGGTGAGACCCAGTACTTC.

This sequence joins TRBV6-6 and TRBJ2-6, with TRBD1 identical over 9 bases. After removal of 7 bases from V and 2 bases from J, the junction contained 6 bases not matched to a gene. The CDR3 runs 16 residues. Germline CDR1 and CDR2: MNHNY and SVGAGI (reference sequence). In DNA, the CDR3 is TGTGCCAGCAAGGGACAGGGAACGGCTGGGGCCAACGTCCTGACTTTC. Amino acids: CASKGQGTAGANVLTF.

The rearrangement links TRBV5-6 to TRBJ1-3; TRBD1 might be the D (5 bases). This CDR3 contains 14 residues. The germline gives CDR1 SGHDT, CDR2 YYEEEE. Trimming left V 4 bases short and J 7 bases short, with 15 bases between. This CDR3 is CASSTFQGFNTIYF. The DNA of the CDR3 is TGTGCCAGCAGCACGTTCCAGGGCTTCAACACCATATATTTT.

CDR3 in amino acids: CASSVGVRTDTQYF. For the CDR3, the DNA is TGTGCCAGCAGCGTAGGGGTGAGGACAGATACGCAGTATTTT. The chain links TRBV9 to TRBJ2-3; D remains ambiguous. The germline gives CDR1 SGDLS, CDR2 YYNGEE. CDR3 size: 14 residues. Trimming took 0 bases from V and 3 from J, leaving 8 bases between them.

The chain carries TRBV7-2 and TRBJ2-7, with D possibly TRBD2 on 6 matching bases. Germline V CDR1 and CDR2: SGHTA, FQGNSA. The CDR3 is 14 amino acids. With 0 bases removed from V and 4 bases from J, the gap between germline ends came to 10 bases. CDR3 nucleotide sequence: TGTGCCAGCAGCTTAGCGGAGGGAGGATACGAGCAGTACTTC. It is translated as CASSLAEGGYEQYF.